The rows below give T cell receptor beta chains drawn from one sample of a study of T cell responses to AZD1222 COVID-19 vaccine. Here immunoSEQ multiplex PCR was the method, and the copy in TCRdb shows in-frame clones only, minus some. The sample consists of fewer than 180,000 clones, 80% to 95% of them appearing once. Sequencing was performed on peripheral blood, taken 28 days after the second AZD1222 dose. These receptors were obtained from an adult who received the AZD1222 COVID-19 vaccine. The CDR3 runs from the conserved cysteine through the conserved F or W. A D gene is named only where the DNA matches it firmly. Size is omitted from some rows. Given values are once, few, many or a class for expanded clones.

clone_size d_call j_call v_call cdr3_aa cdr3_nt
- - TRBJ1-5 TRBV6-5 CASNRDSNQPQHF TGTGCCAGCAACCGGGACAGCAATCAGCCCCAGCATTTT
- TRBD1 TRBJ1-5 TRBV6-5 CASRQGPTQPQHF TGTGCCAGCCGACAGGGTCCGACTCAGCCCCAGCATTTT
- TRBD1 TRBJ1-5 TRBV5-1 CASSLLKVGTENQPQHF TGCGCCAGCAGCTTGCTAAAAGTCGGGACAGAAAATCAGCCCCAGCATTTT
- - TRBJ1-5 TRBV19 CATQDSYSVEGNQPQHF TGTGCCACCCAGGACAGCTATAGCGTAGAGGGCAATCAGCCCCAGCATTTT
once - TRBJ2-1 TRBV3-1/TRBV3-2 CASSQERSFEQFF TGTGCCAGCAGCCAAGAGCGCAGCTTTGAGCAGTTCTTC
- - TRBJ2-5 TRBV19 CASRRDRQETQYF TGTGCCAGTAGAAGAGACAGGCAAGAGACCCAGTACTTC
- TRBD2 TRBJ2-1 TRBV28 CASTLGGTSGSSSQFF TGTGCCAGCACCCTAGGTGGGACTAGCGGGAGTTCTTCGCAGTTCTTC
- - TRBJ2-1 TRBV18 CASSEDYSSSYNEQFF TGTGCCAGCTCCGAAGACTACTCAAGCTCCTACAATGAGCAGTTCTTC
- TRBD2 TRBJ2-5 TRBV14 CASSDRLAPTRETQYF TGTGCCAGCAGCGACCGACTAGCACCCACCCGGGAGACCCAGTACTTC
- - TRBJ1-2 TRBV27 CASSSVSGRVNYGYTF TGTGCCAGCAGTTCGGTCTCAGGGCGAGTTAACTATGGCTACACCTTC
- - TRBJ2-7 TRBV3-1/TRBV3-2 CASSRLQGSEQYF TGTGCCAGCAGCCGTTTACAGGGAAGCGAGCAGTACTTC
- TRBD1 TRBJ1-1 TRBV29-1 CSVKWDRENTEAFF TGCAGCGTGAAATGGGACAGGGAGAACACTGAAGCTTTCTTT
- TRBD1 TRBJ1-1 TRBV5-1 CASGITGGPPEAFF TGCGCCAGCGGAATAACAGGGGGACCTCCTGAAGCTTTCTTT
- - TRBJ2-5 TRBV30 CAWSVQGQETQYF TGTGCCTGGAGTGTGCAGGGGCAAGAGACCCAGTACTTC
- - TRBJ2-1 TRBV7-9 CASSPHGPHNEQFF TGTGCCAGCAGCCCCCACGGACCCCACAATGAGCAGTTCTTC
- TRBD1 TRBJ1-5 TRBV2 CASSPDRGSNQPQHF TGTGCCAGCAGCCCCGACAGGGGCAGCAATCAGCCCCAGCATTTT
- - TRBJ1-2 TRBV25-1 CASSDVGETGYTF TGTGCCAGCAGTGACGTGGGGGAGACTGGCTACACCTTC
- - TRBJ1-5 TRBV19 CASTKESLELNQPQHF TGTGCCAGTACGAAGGAGAGTCTGGAACTCAATCAGCCCCAGCATTTT
- - TRBJ1-1 TRBV19 CASSGVKTEAFF TGTGCCAGTAGTGGGGTGAAGACTGAAGCTTTCTTT
- - TRBJ2-1 TRBV27 CASSFRGQYNEQFF TGTGCCAGCAGTTTTCGCGGCCAGTACAATGAGCAGTTCTTC
- TRBD2 TRBJ2-7 TRBV9 CASSSGLAGGYEQYF TGTGCCAGCAGCTCCGGACTAGCGGGAGGGTACGAGCAGTACTTC
- TRBD2 TRBJ2-1 TRBV10-3 CAISGAGGGNEQFF TGTGCCATCAGTGGGGCGGGAGGCGGCAATGAGCAGTTCTTC
- - TRBJ1-1 TRBV28 CASSLPLDRGETAFF TGTGCCAGCAGTTTGCCTCTAGACCGGGGGGAGACAGCTTTCTTT
- - TRBJ1-1 TRBV6-4 CASSTDLNTEAFF TGTGCCAGCAGTACGGATTTGAACACTGAAGCTTTCTTT
- - TRBJ1-2 TRBV5-1 CASSFGTDYGYTF TGCGCCAGCAGCTTTGGAACGGATTATGGCTACACCTTC
- TRBD1 TRBJ1-2 TRBV28 CASSPYPLAGGDVYGYTF TGTGCCAGCAGCCCATATCCTCTCGCAGGGGGCGATGTCTATGGCTACACCTTC
- - TRBJ1-2 TRBV12-5 CASGLVRGVGYTF TGTGCTAGTGGTTTGGTTCGGGGGGTCGGCTACACCTTC
- - TRBJ2-2 TRBV12-5 CARDLGEDTGELFF TGTGCTAGAGATCTGGGGGAAGACACCGGGGAGCTGTTTTTT
few - TRBJ2-1 TRBV10-3 CAISESQSSSYNEQFF TGTGCCATCAGTGAGTCTCAGTCGAGCTCCTACAATGAGCAGTTCTTC